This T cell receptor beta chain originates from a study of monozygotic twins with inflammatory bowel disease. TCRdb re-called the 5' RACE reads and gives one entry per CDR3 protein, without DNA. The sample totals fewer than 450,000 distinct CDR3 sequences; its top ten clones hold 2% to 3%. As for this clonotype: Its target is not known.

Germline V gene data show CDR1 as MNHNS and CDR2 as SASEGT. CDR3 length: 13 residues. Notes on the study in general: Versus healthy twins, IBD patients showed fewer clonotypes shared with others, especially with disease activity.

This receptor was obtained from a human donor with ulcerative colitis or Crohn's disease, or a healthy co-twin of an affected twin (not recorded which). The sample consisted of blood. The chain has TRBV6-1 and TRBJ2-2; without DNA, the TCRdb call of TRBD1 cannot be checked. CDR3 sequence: CASFRQGSGELFF.